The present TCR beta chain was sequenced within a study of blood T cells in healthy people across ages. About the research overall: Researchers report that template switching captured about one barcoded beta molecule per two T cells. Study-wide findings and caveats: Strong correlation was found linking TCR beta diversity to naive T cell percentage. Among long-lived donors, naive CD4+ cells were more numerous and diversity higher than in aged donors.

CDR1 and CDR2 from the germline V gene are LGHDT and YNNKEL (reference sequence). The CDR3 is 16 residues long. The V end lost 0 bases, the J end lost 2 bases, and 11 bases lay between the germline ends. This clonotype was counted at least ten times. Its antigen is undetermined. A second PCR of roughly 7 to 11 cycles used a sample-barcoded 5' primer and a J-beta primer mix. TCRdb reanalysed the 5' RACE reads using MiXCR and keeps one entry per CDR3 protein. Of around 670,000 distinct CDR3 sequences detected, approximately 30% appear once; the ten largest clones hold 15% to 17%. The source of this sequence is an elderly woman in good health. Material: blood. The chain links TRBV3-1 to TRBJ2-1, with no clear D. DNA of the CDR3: TGTGCCAGCAGCCAAGAAGGGAATACTCCCTACAATGAGCAGTTCTTC. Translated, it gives CASSQEGNTPYNEQFF.